This T cell receptor (beta chain) stems from a study of CD8+ T cells in alopecia areata. The wider study: Each day, treated patients took oral tofacitinib twice, at 5 to 10 mg per dose.

Isolated RNA was reverse transcribed into cDNA used as the sequencing template. Assay used: immunoSEQ multiplex PCR; TCRdb lists only in-frame clones, some missing. This table has more than 110,000 clones, 58% appearing once. Patients with alopecia areata provided lesional scalp punch biopsies as well as peripheral blood. Whole-study results and caveats: Alopecia totalis/universalis scalp especially showed more expanded CD8+ clones than normal scalp. Sequencing of scalp samples also captures resident alphabeta T cells of normal skin.

A remark on this clone: Its antigen is unidentified.

This material consisted of CD4+ T cells sorted from blood, taken at week 0. The clonotype originates from a human donor with alopecia areata.

The CDR3 nucleotides are TGCAGCGTTGGGGACAGGGCCGACCTTAAGGCTAACTATGGCTACACCTTC. This translates into CSVGDRADLKANYGYTF. This chain links TRBV29-1 with TRBJ1-2; 9 bases fit TRBD1. Germline V gives CDR1 SQVTM, CDR2 ANQGSEA. This CDR3 is 17 amino acids long. The trim removed 4 bases at V and 0 bases at J, leaving 12 bases unmatched.